A single T cell receptor beta chain is shown here with its context. Its antigen is as yet unknown. Some clones are missing from TCRdb's copy, which holds only in-frame ones; the method was immunoSEQ multiplex PCR. The sample yields 200,000 to 250,000 clones, approximately 88% seen once. The approximately 120-subject validation cohort, separate from the roughly 700-subject first cohort, included the donors. The V and J ends lost 6 bases and 2 bases, in that order; junction bases with no gene match: 3. This CDR3 spans 14 amino acids. Germline loops: CDR1 MNHNS, CDR2 SASEGT. The data belong to a study of cytomegalovirus exposure and HLA in healthy donors. General study points: As was reported, the classifier diagnosed cytomegalovirus status with high specificity and sensitivity. The tendency of first-cohort TCR clusters to co-occur in the 100 to 150 validation repertoires was identified by a subsequent analysis.

The material sequenced was PBMCs. This receptor was obtained from a woman in her 30s in good health and CMV-seropositive. V is TRBV6-1 and J is TRBJ1-5, with 8 bases lining up with TRBD1. The CDR3 region has the DNA TGTGCCAGCAGCGGGACAGGACGCAATCAGCCCCAGCATTTT. Translating it yields CASSGTGRNQPQHF.